This T cell receptor (beta chain) is from a study of T-cell reconstitution after alpha-beta-depleted transplantation in children. The CDR3 consists of 18 residues. Study-level findings and limits: Diversity and T-cell counts at one year after transplant derived mostly from new T cells.

Preparation of the TCRbeta library involved a method that used unique molecular identifiers. TCRdb reprocessed the PCR reads via MiXCR and lists one record per CDR3 protein. The sample shows 45,000 to 55,000 distinct CDR3 sequences, around 9% of them seen only once. Details on this clonotype: What it binds is unknown. One end of the junction varies from germline; a read error may be responsible.

Sequenced here: PBMCs, mostly from graft donor cells, sampled 60 days after TCRalphabeta/CD19-depleted stem cell transplant. The V call is TRBV12-3 or TRBV12-4, the J call TRBJ1-2; D may be TRBD1 (5 bases). The clonotype was recovered from a male patient aged 2-15 years who had a stem cell transplant for chronic granulomatous disease, so the T cells may come from the graft donor. The CDR3 here is CTSSSSSSGTGANYGYTF. Here the CDR3 DNA reads TGTACCAGCAGTTCTTCTTCGAGCGGGACTGGGGCTAACTATGGCTACACCTTC.